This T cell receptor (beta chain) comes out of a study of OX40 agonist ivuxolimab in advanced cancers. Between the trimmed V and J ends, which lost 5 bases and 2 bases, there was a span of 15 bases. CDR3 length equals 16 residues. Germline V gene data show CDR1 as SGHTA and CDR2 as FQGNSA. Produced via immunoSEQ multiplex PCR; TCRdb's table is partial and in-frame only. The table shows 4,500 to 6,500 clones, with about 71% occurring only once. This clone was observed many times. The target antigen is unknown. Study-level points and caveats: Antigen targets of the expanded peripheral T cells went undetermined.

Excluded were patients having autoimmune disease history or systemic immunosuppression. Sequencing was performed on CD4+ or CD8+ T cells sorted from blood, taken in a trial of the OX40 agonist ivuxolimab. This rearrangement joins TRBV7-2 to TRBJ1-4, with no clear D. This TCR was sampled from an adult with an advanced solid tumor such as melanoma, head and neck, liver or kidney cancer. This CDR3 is CASSPGVFGTNEKLFF. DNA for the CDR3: TGTGCCAGCAGCCCCGGGGTTTTTGGCACTAATGAAAAACTGTTTTTT.